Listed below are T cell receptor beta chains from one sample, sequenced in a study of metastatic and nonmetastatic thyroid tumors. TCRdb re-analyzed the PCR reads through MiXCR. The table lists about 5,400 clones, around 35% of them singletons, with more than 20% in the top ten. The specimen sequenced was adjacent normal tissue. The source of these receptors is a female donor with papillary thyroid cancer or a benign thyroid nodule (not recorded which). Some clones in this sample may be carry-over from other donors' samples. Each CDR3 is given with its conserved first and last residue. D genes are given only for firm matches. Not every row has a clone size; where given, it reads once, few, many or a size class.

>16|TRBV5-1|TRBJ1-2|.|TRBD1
CASSPYGQGANYGYTF
TGCGCCAGCAGCCCCTATGGACAGGGGGCTAACTATGGCTACACCTTC
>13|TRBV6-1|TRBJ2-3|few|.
CASSGRRTDTQYF
TGTGCCAGCAGTGGGCGGAGGACAGATACGCAGTATTTT
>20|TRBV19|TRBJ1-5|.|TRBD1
CASSIDWQGAREWGNQPQHF
TGTGCCAGTAGTATAGATTGGCAGGGGGCGAGAGAGTGGGGCAATCAGCCCCAGCATTTT
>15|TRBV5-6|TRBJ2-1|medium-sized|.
CASSLAVSGLNEQFF
TGTGCCAGCAGCTTGGCGGTTAGCGGCCTCAATGAGCAGTTCTTC
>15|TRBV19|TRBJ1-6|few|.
CASSISGQLNSPLHF
TGTGCCAGTAGTATCTCCGGTCAGCTTAATTCACCCCTCCACTTT
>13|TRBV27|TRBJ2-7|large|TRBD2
CASGLAGTYEQYF
TGTGCCAGCGGGTTAGCGGGGACCTACGAGCAGTACTTC
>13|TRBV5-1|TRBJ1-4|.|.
CASSFYGDEKLFF
TGCGCCAGCAGCTTCTACGGGGATGAAAAACTGTTTTTT
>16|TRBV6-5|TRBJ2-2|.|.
CASSYPTGLGTGELFF
TGTGCCAGCAGTTACCCTACAGGACTGGGCACCGGGGAGCTGTTTTTT
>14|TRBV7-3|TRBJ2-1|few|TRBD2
CAIGNGGDFDERFF
TGTGCCATCGGAAACGGGGGGGACTTCGATGAGCGGTTCTTC
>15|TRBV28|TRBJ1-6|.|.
CASSFGDRSNSPLHF
TGTGCCAGCTCCTTTGGAGACAGGAGTAATTCACCCCTCCACTTT
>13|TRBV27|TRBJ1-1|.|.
CASSFEWGGDAFF
TGTGCCAGCAGTTTCGAGTGGGGAGGTGATGCTTTCTTT
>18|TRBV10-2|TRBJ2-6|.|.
CASSESDKLHSGANVLTF
TGCGCCAGCAGTGAGTCAGACAAACTCCACTCTGGGGCCAACGTCCTGACTTTC
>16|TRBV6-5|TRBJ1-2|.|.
CASSNHQMAGNYGYTF
TGTGCCAGCAGTAACCACCAAATGGCAGGAAATTATGGCTACACCTTC
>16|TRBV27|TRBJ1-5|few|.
CASSFRGRYRNQPQHF
TGTGCCAGCAGTTTCCGGGGCCGATATCGCAATCAGCCCCAGCATTTT
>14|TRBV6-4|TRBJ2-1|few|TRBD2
CAGVSGRFYNEQFF
TGTGCCGGAGTTAGCGGGAGGTTTTACAATGAGCAGTTCTTC
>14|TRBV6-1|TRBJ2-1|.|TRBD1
CAAHPGQPYNEQFF
TGTGCCGCCCATCCGGGACAGCCCTACAATGAGCAGTTCTTC
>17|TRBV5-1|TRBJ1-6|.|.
CASSLVAASSYNSPLHF
TGCGCCAGCAGCTTGGTGGCAGCGAGCTCCTATAATTCACCCCTCCACTTT
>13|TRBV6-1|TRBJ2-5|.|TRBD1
CASSSGQYDPQYF
TGTGCCAGCAGCTCGGGACAGTACGATCCCCAGTACTTC
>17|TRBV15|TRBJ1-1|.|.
CATSRVGLGGLGTEAFF
TGTGCCACCAGCAGAGTAGGTCTGGGGGGGTTGGGGACTGAAGCTTTCTTT
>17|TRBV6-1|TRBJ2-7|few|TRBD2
CASSGVGLSSGHYEQYF
TGTGCCAGCAGTGGAGTTGGGCTATCTAGCGGCCACTACGAGCAGTACTTC
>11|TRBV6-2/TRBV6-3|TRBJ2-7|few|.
CASGVSGEQYF
TGTGCCAGCGGCGTATCGGGGGAGCAGTACTTC
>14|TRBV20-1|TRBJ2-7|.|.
CSASPLGGGSEQYF
TGCAGTGCTAGCCCGCTGGGAGGGGGGTCCGAGCAGTACTTC
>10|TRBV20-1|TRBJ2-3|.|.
CSASRSSQYF
TGCAGTGCTAGCCGGAGTTCGCAGTATTTT
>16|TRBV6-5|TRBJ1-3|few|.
CASRLRDAHSGNTIYF
TGTGCCAGCAGATTACGAGACGCGCATTCTGGAAACACCATATATTTT
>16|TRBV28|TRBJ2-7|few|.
CASSFSWTEDSYEQYF
TGTGCCAGCAGTTTCTCCTGGACGGAGGATTCCTACGAGCAGTACTTC
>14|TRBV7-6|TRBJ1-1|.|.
CASSQETGNTEAFF
TGTGCCAGCAGCCAAGAAACGGGGAACACTGAAGCTTTCTTT
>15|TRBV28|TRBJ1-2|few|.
CASSFLDISNYGYTF
TGTGCCAGCAGTTTTTTGGACATCTCTAACTATGGCTACACCTTC
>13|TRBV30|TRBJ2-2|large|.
CAWRAPLGGELFF
TGTGCCTGGAGGGCCCCCCTGGGCGGGGAGCTGTTTTTT
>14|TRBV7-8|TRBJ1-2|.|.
CASSLSHGRDGYTF
TGTGCCAGCAGCTTATCGCATGGGCGCGATGGCTACACCTTC
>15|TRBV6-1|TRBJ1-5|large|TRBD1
CASSVQGARNQPQHF
TGTGCCAGCAGTGTACAGGGGGCGCGGAATCAGCCCCAGCATTTT
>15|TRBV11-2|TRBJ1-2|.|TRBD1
CASSLELGQGYGYTF
TGTGCCAGCAGCTTAGAGTTGGGACAGGGGTATGGCTACACCTTC
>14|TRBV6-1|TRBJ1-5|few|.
CASTLDRINQPQHF
TGTGCCAGCACCCTAGACAGGATCAATCAGCCCCAGCATTTT
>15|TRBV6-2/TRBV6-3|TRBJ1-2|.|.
CASVDGSSRRGGYTF
TGTGCCAGCGTCGATGGATCGTCTAGACGGGGTGGCTACACCTTC
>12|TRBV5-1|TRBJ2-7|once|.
CASSLLGYEQYF
TGCGCCAGCAGCTTGTTAGGCTACGAGCAGTACTTC
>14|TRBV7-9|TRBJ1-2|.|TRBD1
CASSLRQGAYGYTF
TGTGCCAGCAGCCTAAGACAGGGAGCCTATGGCTACACCTTC
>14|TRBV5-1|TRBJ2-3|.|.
CASSPRADTYTQYF
TGCGCCAGCAGCCCCCGGGCAGACACATATACGCAGTATTTT
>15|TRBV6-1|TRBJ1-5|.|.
CASSDHKAGDQPQHF
TGTGCCAGCAGTGATCATAAGGCTGGGGATCAGCCCCAGCATTTT
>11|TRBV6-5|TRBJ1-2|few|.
CASRGNYGYTF
TGTGCCAGCAGAGGTAACTATGGCTACACCTTC
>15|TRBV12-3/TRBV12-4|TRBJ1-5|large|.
CASSPWTEKGGPQHF
TGTGCCAGCAGTCCGTGGACTGAAAAAGGAGGGCCCCAGCATTTT
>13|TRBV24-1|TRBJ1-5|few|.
CATTWTRNQPQHF
TGTGCCACCACCTGGACCCGAAATCAGCCCCAGCATTTT
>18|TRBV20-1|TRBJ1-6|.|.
CSAPDPRPQSSYNSPLHF
TGCAGTGCACCAGACCCCCGGCCTCAGAGCTCCTATAATTCACCCCTCCACTTT
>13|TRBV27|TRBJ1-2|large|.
CASRIDRRYGYTF
TGTGCCAGCAGAATAGACAGGCGCTATGGCTACACCTTC
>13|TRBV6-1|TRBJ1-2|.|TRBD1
CASKNRGLYGYTF
TGTGCCAGCAAAAACAGGGGGCTTTATGGCTACACCTTC